The 28 T cell receptor beta chains below come from one sample, sequenced in a study of blood T cell repertoires in COVID-19. Libraries were prepared by immunoSEQ multiplex PCR; TCRdb keeps only in-frame clonotypes and omits some of them. The sample has under 80,000 clones, over 75% seen once. Sequenced input: peripheral blood. The receptors were sampled from a human donor in a cohort sampled during active COVID-19.

The chain employs TRBV19 and TRBJ2-1, with D perhaps TRBD2 (5 bases). V dropped 5 bases and J dropped 3 bases, with 11 bases sitting between them. The CDR3 totals 14 residues. Germline V gene lookup returns CDR1 LNHDA and CDR2 SQIVND (reference sequence). CDR3 in amino acids: CASSVQSGYNEQFF. CDR3 coding DNA: TGTGCCAGTAGTGTCCAAAGCGGCTACAATGAGCAGTTCTTC.

This sequence joins TRBV28 and TRBJ2-1; the match to TRBD1 covers 10 bases. Trimming removed 4 bases from V and 9 bases from J; junction bases left unmatched: 9. Germline V gene data show CDR1 as MDHEN and CDR2 as SYDVKM. There are 15 residues in the CDR3. CDR3 coding DNA: TGTGCCAGCAGTTCTACCGGGACAGGGGATGCTGAGCAGTTCTTC. It translates to CASSSTGTGDAEQFF.

This sequence joins TRBV2 and TRBJ2-7; 13 bases map to TRBD2. V gave up 6 bases and J gave up 4 bases; unmatched junction bases: 6. The germline CDR1 and CDR2 sequences are SNHLY and FYNNEI. The CDR3 has 15 residues. CDR3 protein: CASSLGLAGVYEQYF. For the CDR3, the DNA is TGTGCCAGCAGCTTAGGACTAGCGGGAGTATACGAGCAGTACTTC.

The V and J genes are TRBV5-1 and TRBJ2-3; 7 nucleotides align to TRBD2. The CDR3 extends over 15 amino acids. Per the germline V gene, CDR1 is SGHRS and CDR2 is YFSETQ. With 4 bases clipped from V and 2 bases from J, the junction kept 7 bases outside the gene matches. In DNA, the CDR3 is TGCGCCAGCAGCGGCTGGACTAGATCCACAGATACGCAGTATTTT. Translated, it gives CASSGWTRSTDTQYF.

The chain joins TRBV2 to TRBJ2-6, with D tentatively TRBD2 (5 bases). Germline values: CDR1 SNHLY, CDR2 FYNNEI. The V gene lost 1 base and the J gene lost 1 base, with 8 bases spanning the gap. The CDR3 sequence is 16 residues long. The CDR3 loop reads CASSEDGGSGANVLTF. The CDR3 DNA sequence: TGTGCCAGCAGTGAAGACGGAGGATCTGGGGCCAACGTCCTGACTTTC.

This clone was seen once. The V gene is TRBV5-1, the J gene TRBJ2-2, with TRBD1 matching over 8 bases. V dropped 0 bases and J dropped 7; count of bases not matched to a gene: 2. CDR1 and CDR2 (germline): SGHRS, YFSETQ. The CDR3 runs to 14 residues. CDR3 amino acids: CASSLGQGNGELFF. The CDR3 bases are TGCGCCAGCAGCTTGGGACAGGGGAACGGGGAGCTGTTTTTT.

This chain connects TRBV4-3 to TRBJ1-5; the D is unclear. Germline assignment: CDR1 LGHNA and CDR2 YSLEER. This CDR3 region has 15 residues. V gave up 0 bases and J gave up 1 base, with 7 bases separating them. CDR3: CASSQDAGSNQPQHF. DNA for the CDR3: TGCGCCAGCAGCCAAGATGCGGGCAGCAATCAGCCCCAGCATTTT.

V and J are TRBV10-2 and TRBJ2-4; D ambiguous. CDR1 and CDR2 (germline): WSHSY, SAAADI. Trimming cost V 0 bases and J 8 bases, with 5 bases left between them. The CDR3 spans 12 residues. The CDR3 protein is CASSESRYIQYF. CDR3 sequence (DNA): TGCGCCAGCAGTGAGTCCCGGTACATTCAGTACTTC.

This chain joins TRBV28 and TRBJ2-4; TRBD2 matches 15 bases. J gave up 9 bases and V 4 bases, and 4 bases lay outside the gene matches. The CDR3 consists of 15 residues. Germline V gene data show CDR1 as MDHEN and CDR2 as SYDVKM. CDR3 protein: CASSSLGLAGGIQYF. DNA of the CDR3: TGTGCCAGCAGTTCCCTGGGACTAGCGGGAGGCATTCAGTACTTC.

As concerns this clone: One junction end disagrees with the germline gene, perhaps due to a read error. V usage is TRBV6-1 and J usage is TRBJ2-1, with D perhaps TRBD1 (5 bases). CDR1 is MNHNS, CDR2 SASEGT, per germline. This CDR3 has 13 amino acids. This CDR3 is CASTEQAYNEQFF. CDR3 DNA: TGTGCCAGCACTGAACAGGCCTACAATGAGCAGTTCTTC.

The chain recombines TRBV29-1 with TRBJ1-1, with D possibly TRBD1 on 5 matching bases. The CDR3 spans 13 residues. The germline CDR1 and CDR2 sequences are SQVTM and ANQGSEA. V was trimmed by 3 bases and J by 5 bases, leaving 13 bases between them. The CDR3 DNA reads TGCAGCGTTGACCGCAACCGGGGGACTGAAGCTTTCTTT. It translates to CSVDRNRGTEAFF.

This clone was counted a few times. This rearrangement joins TRBV18 to TRBJ2-7; tentatively, D is TRBD1 (5 bases). V lost 3 bases to trimming and J lost 5 bases, with 8 bases between them. CDR1 is KGHSH, CDR2 LQKENI, per germline. This CDR3 has 12 amino acids. CDR3 protein: CASSPTANEQYF. CDR3 sequence (DNA): TGTGCCAGCTCACCGACAGCTAACGAGCAGTACTTC.

V and J are TRBV29-1 and TRBJ2-7; tentatively, D is TRBD2 (6 bases). Looked up from germline, CDR1 is SQVTM and CDR2 is ANQGSEA. The CDR3 sequence is 12 residues long. V gave up 7 bases and J gave up 7 bases, with 17 bases separating them. The CDR3 DNA is TGCAGCGCCGCGGGGTACCGATCGGAGCAGTACTTC. Its translation: CSAAGYRSEQYF.

The CDR3 here is CASSLAFQITDTQYF. DNA of the CDR3: TGTGCCAGCAGCTTAGCTTTTCAGATCACAGATACGCAGTATTTT. This chain links TRBV11-2 with TRBJ2-3, with D uncertain. This CDR3 is built from 15 residues. In germline, CDR1 is SGHAT, CDR2 FQNNGV. Between the trimmed V and J ends, which lost 1 base and 2 bases, there was a span of 10 bases.

The chain combines TRBV6-1 with TRBJ2-7, with 9 bases matching TRBD2. Unmatched junction bases numbered 10, after V lost 4 bases and J lost 0 bases. The CDR3 has 17 residues. CDR1 is MNHNS, CDR2 SASEGT, per germline. The CDR3 loop reads CASSVQAGGLSSYEQYF. Written as DNA, the CDR3 is TGTGCCAGCAGTGTTCAAGCGGGAGGCCTTAGCTCCTACGAGCAGTACTTC.

The rearrangement uses TRBV5-1 and TRBJ2-7; TRBD2 might be the D (6 bases). CDR1 and CDR2 (germline): SGHRS, YFSETQ. The ends were cut back, 1 base at V and 6 bases at J, with 23 bases in the middle. CDR3 size: 17 residues. The CDR3 DNA sequence: TGCGCCAGCAGCTTGATTAATAGCGGTGCGAGGGGACGCGAGCAGTACTTC. As protein: CASSLINSGARGREQYF.

The chain combines TRBV14 with TRBJ2-5; 9 positions agree with TRBD2. Per the germline V gene, CDR1 is SGHDN and CDR2 is FVKESK. The CDR3 contains 17 residues. V lost 4 bases and J lost 5; bases outside the gene matches: 14. The CDR3 nucleotides are TGTGCCAGCAGCCTCCTTAGCGGGAGCGCCTCGGGGGAGACCCAGTACTTC. It yields the protein CASSLLSGSASGETQYF.

This chain uses TRBV4-1 with TRBJ2-5, with a weak D call TRBD1 (6 bases). Trimming removed 5 bases from V and 0 bases from J, with 10 bases in between. The CDR3 sequence is 14 residues long. The V gene's germline CDR1 is MGHRA and CDR2 YSYEKL. CDR3 DNA: TGCGCCAGCAGCGAAGGACAGCACCAAGAGACCCAGTACTTC. Its translation is CASSEGQHQETQYF.

The CDR3 DNA reads as TGTGCCAGCTCACCAGCAGGGACTAATGAAAAACTGTTTTTT. It specifies CASSPAGTNEKLFF. This chain connects TRBV18 to TRBJ1-4; maybe TRBD1 (5 bases). V was shortened by 2 bases and J by 2 bases, with 6 bases between the two germline ends. The CDR3 consists of 14 residues. Per the germline V gene, CDR1 is KGHSH and CDR2 is LQKENI.

CDR3 bases: TGTGCCAGCAGCCCCCCCCAGGGTCCGTTTGCTTTCTTT. Encoded protein: CASSPPQGPFAFF. This chain connects TRBV7-8 to TRBJ1-1; D perhaps matches TRBD1 (5 bases). The length of the CDR3 is 13 residues. The V gene's germline CDR1 is SGHVS and CDR2 FQNEAQ. The germline V and J ends were trimmed by 5 bases and 11 bases, with 18 bases remaining between them. The whole variable domain, filled in from reference TRBV7-8 and TRBJ1-1, reads GAGVSQSPRYKVAKRGQDVALRCDPISGHVSLFWYQQALGQGPEFLTYFQNEAQLDKSGLPSDRFFAERPEGSVSTLKIQRTQQEDSAVYLCASSPPQGPFAFFGQGTRLTVV.

The DNA for the CDR3 is TGTGCCTGGAGTCCTACGGGCTCTGGAAACACCATATATTTT. It specifies CAWSPTGSGNTIYF. V gene TRBV30 combines with J gene TRBJ1-3, with unresolved D. The CDR3 totals 14 residues. V was shortened by 2 bases and J by 0 bases, with 8 bases between the two germline ends. CDR1 GTSNPN and CDR2 SVGIG come from the germline V gene (reference sequence).

This chain connects TRBV19 to TRBJ2-7, with D possibly TRBD1 on 5 matching bases. The V end lost 6 bases, the J end lost 2 bases, and 11 bases lay between the germline ends. Per germline, CDR1 LNHDA and CDR2 SQIVND (reference sequence). CDR3 length: 13 amino acids. The CDR3 nucleotides read TGTGCCAGTAGCCGCGACAGCACCTACGAGCAGTACTTC. Residues: CASSRDSTYEQYF.

The rearrangement uses TRBV12-5 and TRBJ2-1; 11 nucleotides agree with TRBD2. The CDR3 is 15 residues long. Germline CDR1 reads LGHNT; CDR2 reads FRNRAP. The V and J ends lost 6 bases and 6 bases, in that order; junction bases with no gene match: 7. The CDR3 spells CASGLGTSGGNEQFF. The CDR3 region has the DNA TGTGCTAGTGGACTCGGGACTAGCGGCGGCAATGAGCAGTTCTTC.

The genes are TRBV20-1 and TRBJ2-5, with a tentative D call TRBD2 (6 bases). Germline V gives CDR1 DFQATT, CDR2 SNEGSKA (reference sequence). This CDR3 contains 15 residues. The germline V and J ends were trimmed by 3 bases and 4 bases, with 18 bases remaining between them. The CDR3 region is CSASASVRSGETQYF. The DNA of the CDR3 is TGCAGTGCTAGTGCTAGCGTAAGATCGGGAGAGACCCAGTACTTC.

The CDR3 loop reads CASSLGGRALDEQFF. As DNA, the CDR3 is TGTGCCAGCAGCTTGGGCGGGAGGGCCCTCGATGAGCAGTTCTTC. The chain joins TRBV7-9 to TRBJ2-1, with 9 bases identical to TRBD2. The length of the CDR3 is 15 residues. Germline CDR1 is SEHNR and CDR2 is FQNEAQ (reference sequence). Trimming took 3 bases from V and 8 from J; bases not matched to a gene: 8.

This chain uses TRBV10-3 with TRBJ1-1, with 8 bases lining up with TRBD1. This CDR3 has 13 residues. With V trimmed by 7 bases and J by 5 bases, 6 bases remained unmatched. Looked up from germline, CDR1 is ENHRY and CDR2 is SYGVKD. CDR3 amino acids: CAIKGQGWTEAFF. In DNA form, the CDR3 reads TGTGCCATCAAAGGACAGGGTTGGACTGAAGCTTTCTTT.

The chain couples TRBV28 to TRBJ2-7; 9 positions agree with TRBD1. CDR1 and CDR2 (germline): MDHEN, SYDVKM. The CDR3 is 13 residues long. The V and J ends lost 5 bases and 6 bases, in that order; junction bases with no gene match: 5. This CDR3 is CASSMNRGLEQYF. CDR3 bases: TGTGCCAGCAGTATGAACAGGGGGCTCGAGCAGTACTTC.

The genes are TRBV4-2 and TRBJ2-3, with 14 bases aligning to TRBD2. Trimming took 6 bases from V and 3 from J; bases not matched to a gene: 17. CDR3 length: 20 amino acids. Germline CDR1 is LGHNA and CDR2 is YNFKEQ. CDR3 DNA sequence: TGTGCCAGCAGTCCAGGTGCGGGACTAGCGGGAGCTAGGAGGACAGATACGCAGTATTTT. It codes for CASSPGAGLAGARRTDTQYF.